These T cell receptor beta chains were read from a single sample in a study of cytomegalovirus exposure and HLA in healthy donors. The method was immunoSEQ multiplex PCR; TCRdb's version includes in-frame clones alone and lacks a portion of them. Among around 130,000 clones listed, roughly 71% were seen once. Sequenced: PBMCs. The receptor source for this set is a woman aged 40 to 50 in good health and CMV-seropositive. Both conserved end residues are part of each CDR3. A D gene is named only where the DNA matches it firmly. Only part of the rows carry a size: once, few, many, or a class if the clone is expanded.

J: TRBJ1-1
size: -
V: TRBV9
D: TRBD1
CDR3: CASSAWTGLSLNTEAFF
DNA: TGTGCCAGCAGCGCGTGGACAGGGCTCTCCTTGAACACTGAAGCTTTCTTT

J: TRBJ2-7
size: few
V: TRBV6-6
D: TRBD2
CDR3: CASKREEIYEQYF
DNA: TGTGCCAGCAAGCGGGAGGAGATCTACGAGCAGTACTTC

J: TRBJ2-2
size: few
V: TRBV19
D: TRBD1
CDR3: CASRAGQGGTGELFF
DNA: TGTGCCAGTAGGGCCGGACAGGGCGGGACCGGGGAGCTGTTTTTT

J: TRBJ2-1
size: -
V: TRBV7-3
D: TRBD1
CDR3: CASSFRGQPYNEQFF
DNA: TGTGCCAGCAGCTTTAGGGGGCAGCCCTACAATGAGCAGTTCTTC

J: TRBJ1-1
size: few
V: TRBV5-1
D: TRBD1
CDR3: CASSLSQGALTEAFF
DNA: TGCGCCAGCAGCTTGTCACAGGGGGCCCTGACTGAAGCTTTCTTT

J: TRBJ1-2
size: -
V: TRBV28
D: TRBD1
CDR3: CASSMTGDGYGYTF
DNA: TGTGCCAGCAGTATGACAGGGGATGGCTATGGCTACACCTTC

J: TRBJ2-5
size: -
V: TRBV7-2
D: -
CDR3: CASSLDSQETQYF
DNA: TGTGCCAGCAGTCTCGACAGCCAAGAGACCCAGTACTTC

J: TRBJ2-5
size: -
V: TRBV7-8
D: TRBD1
CDR3: CASSLVLHRGQETQYF
DNA: TGTGCCAGCAGCTTAGTTCTCCACAGGGGCCAAGAGACCCAGTACTTC

J: TRBJ1-1
size: -
V: TRBV7-7
D: -
CDR3: CASSLPVNTEAFF
DNA: TGTGCTAGCAGCTTACCGGTCAACACTGAAGCTTTCTTT

J: TRBJ2-1
size: few
V: TRBV12-2
D: -
CDR3: CASRTATSGDSYNEQFF
DNA: TGTGCAAGTCGCACCGCGACTAGCGGAGATTCCTACAATGAGCAGTTCTTC

J: TRBJ2-1
size: -
V: TRBV19
D: TRBD2
CDR3: CASTSGGPYNEQFF
DNA: TGTGCCAGTACTAGCGGGGGGCCTTACAATGAGCAGTTCTTC

J: TRBJ2-7
size: -
V: TRBV30
D: TRBD1
CDR3: CCLEITGGYEQYF
DNA: TGTTGCCTGGAAATAACAGGGGGCTACGAGCAGTACTTC

J: TRBJ1-1
size: -
V: TRBV4-2
D: -
CDR3: CASSQTGYTEAFF
DNA: TGTGCCAGCAGCCAGACAGGTTACACTGAAGCCTTCTTT

J: TRBJ1-5
size: -
V: TRBV5-1
D: TRBD1
CDR3: CASSPDRGQPQHF
DNA: TGCGCCAGCAGCCCGGACAGGGGACAGCCCCAGCATTTT

J: TRBJ2-2
size: -
V: TRBV19
D: -
CDR3: CASTRGVTGELFF
DNA: TGTGCCAGTACCCGCGGGGTCACCGGGGAGCTGTTTTTT

J: TRBJ2-3
size: -
V: TRBV5-4
D: TRBD1
CDR3: CASRYGTGVGDTQYF
DNA: TGTGCCAGCAGGTACGGGACAGGTGTCGGCGATACGCAGTATTTT

J: TRBJ2-2
size: -
V: TRBV6-4
D: TRBD2
CDR3: CASSDSLAGDAGELFF
DNA: TGTGCCAGCAGTGACTCTCTAGCGGGAGACGCCGGGGAGCTGTTTTTT

J: TRBJ2-7
size: few
V: TRBV14
D: TRBD1
CDR3: CASSLSAGTGVEQYF
DNA: TGTGCCAGCAGCCTTTCCGCCGGGACAGGGGTCGAGCAGTACTTC

J: TRBJ1-5
size: -
V: TRBV6-5
D: -
CDR3: CASSYSRDSNQPQHF
DNA: TGTGCCAGCAGTTACTCGAGAGATAGCAATCAGCCCCAGCATTTT

J: TRBJ2-5
size: -
V: TRBV5-6
D: -
CDR3: CASSLVPSQETQYF
DNA: TGTGCCAGCAGCTTGGTTCCCTCTCAAGAGACCCAGTACTTC

J: TRBJ2-7
size: -
V: TRBV6-1
D: TRBD1
CDR3: CASKRQGSTEQYF
DNA: TGTGCCAGCAAGCGACAGGGGTCGACCGAGCAGTACTTC

J: TRBJ1-1
size: -
V: TRBV7-2
D: -
CDR3: CASSLLTRGTEAFF
DNA: TGTGCCAGCAGCTTATTGACCAGGGGCACTGAAGCTTTCTTT

J: TRBJ1-2
size: -
V: TRBV7-3
D: TRBD1
CDR3: CASSAGTGGDGYTF
DNA: TGTGCCAGCAGCGCGGGGACAGGCGGTGATGGCTACACCTTC

J: TRBJ1-2
size: -
V: TRBV7-9
D: -
CDR3: CASSLYNSGGYTF
DNA: TGTGCCAGCAGCTTATACAACAGCGGGGGCTACACCTTC

J: TRBJ2-7
size: -
V: TRBV15
D: TRBD2
CDR3: CATSRVGLAGSTPYEQYF
DNA: TGTGCCACCAGCAGAGTAGGGCTAGCGGGAAGCACTCCCTACGAGCAGTACTTC

J: TRBJ2-7
size: -
V: TRBV2
D: -
CDR3: CASSNRNRISAYEQYF
DNA: TGTGCCAGCAGTAATCGAAACAGGATCTCTGCCTACGAGCAGTACTTC